This TCR beta chain derives from a study of siplizumab effects on memory and regulatory T cells (dated by TCRdb to the late 2010s). Regarding the research as a whole: The effect of the anti-CD2 antibody siplizumab on alloreactive T-cell subsets was examined in allogeneic mixed lymphocyte reactions constructed from human PBMCs. What the authors observed across the whole study: Among mappable alloreactive CD4+ clones, the Treg-derived fraction averaged around 63% with siplizumab versus 25% to 30% in control reactions. Roughly 75-97% of proliferating CD4+ or CD8+ clones could not be assigned a naive or memory phenotype. Unstimulated naive T cells appeared more diverse than memory T cells, and naive cells seemed to contribute substantially to the alloresponse. Whether proliferating Tregs from siplizumab cultures actually had suppressive function was not functionally confirmed. Because sequences below about 10^-5 frequency were poorly captured, only a minor fraction of alloreactive clones could be mapped to unstimulated subsets. The cumulative frequency of alloreactive sequences traceable to unstimulated CD4+ memory T cells was significantly reduced by siplizumab.

To note about this clone: It lacks a known antigen. No base quality values were provided; no much bigger clone lies one nucleotide off.

Library prep was done by the immunoSEQ multiplex PCR assay. Roughly 10^5 TCR templates per sample were assayed on the deep sequencing platform. Genomic DNA extracted from sorted T cells was the material used for TCRbeta CDR3 sequencing. The authors processed their data as follows. The R programming language was used for clonal analysis of the TCRbeta CDR3 data. Alloreactive CD4+ and CD8+ clones were defined by comparing unstimulated samples with post-reaction CFSE-low samples. Regulatory or non-regulatory origin was assigned to alloreactive CD4+ clones by matching of sequences to sorted unstimulated Treg and non-Treg repertoires. TCRdb retrieved this table from immuneACCESS and kept in-frame rearrangements only. Not all clones are present; in checked studies, unresolved V genes account for under half, and no reason is known for the remainder. V and J calls and clone size are given by that table; D and trimming were obtained from the DNA. The table for this sample lists 100,000 or so clones; approximately 92% of them were counted only once. The ten largest clones take up over 0.15% of the sample.

TCRbeta CDR3 sequencing was performed on sorted unstimulated T cells and on proliferating T cells recovered from mixed lymphocyte reactions. Fresh whole blood from roughly ten HLA-typed healthy donors served as the source for isolating PBMCs. To map where alloreactive clones came from, unstimulated CD4+ non-regulatory T cells were FACS-sorted. What was sequenced was non-Treg CD4+ T cells sorted from blood. In light of the paper, this sample's cell subset or site label describes: FACS-sorted unstimulated CD4+ non-regulatory T cells. The origin of this receptor is a human donor in good health.

The nucleotide sequence reads as follows: TGCAGCGTTGAGGGCGGGAACACTGAAGCTTTCTTT. This gives the protein CSVEGGNTEAFF. The chain is encoded by TRBV29-1 joined to TRBJ1-1; no D gene is confidently identified. V loses 3 bases, J loses 1 base, and the germline ends lie 6 bases apart. The CDR3, cysteine through phenylalanine, is 12 amino acids long. Left in the record is the CDR3 DNA by itself, 36 bases read in frame from the first base. The germline V gene provides CDR1 SQVTM and CDR2 ANQGSEA.